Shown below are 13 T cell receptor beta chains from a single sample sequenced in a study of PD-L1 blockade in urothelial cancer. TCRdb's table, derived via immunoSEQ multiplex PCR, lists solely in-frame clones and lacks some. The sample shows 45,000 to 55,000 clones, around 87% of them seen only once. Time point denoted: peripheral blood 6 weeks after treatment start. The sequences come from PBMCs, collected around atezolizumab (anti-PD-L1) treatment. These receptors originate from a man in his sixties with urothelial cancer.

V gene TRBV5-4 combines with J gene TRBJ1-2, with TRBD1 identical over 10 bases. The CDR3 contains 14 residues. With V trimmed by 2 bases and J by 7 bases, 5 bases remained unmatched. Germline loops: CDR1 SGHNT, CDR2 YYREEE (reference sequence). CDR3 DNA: TGTGCCAGCAGCTTTGACAGGGGGCAGGGTGGCTACACCTTC. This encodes CASSFDRGQGGYTF.

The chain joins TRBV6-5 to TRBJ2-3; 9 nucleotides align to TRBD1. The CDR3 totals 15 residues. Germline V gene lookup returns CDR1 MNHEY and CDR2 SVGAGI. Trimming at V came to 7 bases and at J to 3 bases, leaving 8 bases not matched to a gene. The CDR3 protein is CASTPGTGSTDTQYF. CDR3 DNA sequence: TGTGCCAGCACCCCTGGGACAGGGAGTACAGATACGCAGTATTTT.

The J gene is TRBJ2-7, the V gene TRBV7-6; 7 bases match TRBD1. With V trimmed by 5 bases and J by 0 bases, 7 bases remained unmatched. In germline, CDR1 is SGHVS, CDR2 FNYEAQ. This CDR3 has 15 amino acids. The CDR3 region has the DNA TGTGCCAGCAGCGCAGGGGGAGCAGGCTCCTACGAGCAGTACTTC. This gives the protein CASSAGGAGSYEQYF.

The CDR3 bases are TGTGCCAGCAGCACACAGGAGAACACTGAAGCTTTCTTT. This translates into CASSTQENTEAFF. The chain has TRBV7-3 and TRBJ1-1; D is perhaps TRBD1 (5 bases). The V and J ends lost 5 bases and 1 base respectively, with 8 bases between them. CDR1 is SGHTA and CDR2 is FQGTGA in the germline V gene. The CDR3 runs 13 residues.

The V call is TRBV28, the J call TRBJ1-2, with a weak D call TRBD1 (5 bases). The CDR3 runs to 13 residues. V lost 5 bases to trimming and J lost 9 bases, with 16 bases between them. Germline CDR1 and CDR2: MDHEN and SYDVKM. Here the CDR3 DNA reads TGTGCCAGCAGTCGGGGGACTCCCACCCGCTACACCTTC. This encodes CASSRGTPTRYTF.

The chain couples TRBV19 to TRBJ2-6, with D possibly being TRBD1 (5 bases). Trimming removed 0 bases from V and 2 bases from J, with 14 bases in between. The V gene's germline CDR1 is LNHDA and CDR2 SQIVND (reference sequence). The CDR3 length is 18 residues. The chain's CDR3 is CASSIDSQGRAGANVLTF. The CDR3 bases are TGTGCCAGTAGTATAGATTCCCAGGGTCGCGCTGGGGCCAACGTCCTGACTTTC. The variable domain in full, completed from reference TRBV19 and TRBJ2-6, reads DGGITQSPKYLFRKEGQNVTLSCEQNLNHDAMYWYRQDPGQGLRLIYYSQIVNDFQKGDIAEGYSVSREKKESFPLTVTSAQKNPTAFYLCASSIDSQGRAGANVLTFGAGSRLTVL.

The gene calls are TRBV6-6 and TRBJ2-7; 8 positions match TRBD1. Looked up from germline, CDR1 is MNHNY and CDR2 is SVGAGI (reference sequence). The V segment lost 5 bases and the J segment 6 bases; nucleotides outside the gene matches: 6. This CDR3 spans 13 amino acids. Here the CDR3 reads CASSETGEVEQYF. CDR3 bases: TGTGCCAGCAGTGAGACAGGGGAGGTCGAGCAGTACTTC.

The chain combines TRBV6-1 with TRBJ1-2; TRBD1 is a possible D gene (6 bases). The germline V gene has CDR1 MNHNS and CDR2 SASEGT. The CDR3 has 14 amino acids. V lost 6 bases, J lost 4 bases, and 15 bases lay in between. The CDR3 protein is CASRNPQGSYGYTF. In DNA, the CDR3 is TGTGCCAGCAGGAATCCGCAGGGGAGCTATGGCTACACCTTC.

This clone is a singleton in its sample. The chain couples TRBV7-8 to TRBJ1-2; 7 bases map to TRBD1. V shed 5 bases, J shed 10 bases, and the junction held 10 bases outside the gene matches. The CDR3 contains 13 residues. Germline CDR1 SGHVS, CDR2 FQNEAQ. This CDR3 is CASSQGQDKVYTF. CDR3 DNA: TGTGCCAGCAGCCAAGGACAGGACAAGGTCTACACCTTC. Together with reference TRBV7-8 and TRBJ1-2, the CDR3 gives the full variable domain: GAGVSQSPRYKVAKRGQDVALRCDPISGHVSLFWYQQALGQGPEFLTYFQNEAQLDKSGLPSDRFFAERPEGSVSTLKIQRTQQEDSAVYLCASSQGQDKVYTFGSGTRLTVV.

CDR3 nucleotides: TGTGCCGGGCGACTAGCGGGGGGGACAGATACGCAGTATTTT. It specifies CAGRLAGGTDTQYF. The chain carries TRBV6-1 and TRBJ2-3; TRBD2 matches 14 bases. The CDR3 runs 14 residues. The trim removed 11 bases at V and 3 bases at J, leaving 4 bases unmatched. Looked up from germline, CDR1 is MNHNS and CDR2 is SASEGT.

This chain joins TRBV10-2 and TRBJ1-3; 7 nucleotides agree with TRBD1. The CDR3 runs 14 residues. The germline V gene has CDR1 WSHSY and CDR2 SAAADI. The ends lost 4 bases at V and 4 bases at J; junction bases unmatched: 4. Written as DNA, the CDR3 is TGCGCCAGCAGTGCCACAGGGGCAGGAAACACCATATATTTT. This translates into CASSATGAGNTIYF.

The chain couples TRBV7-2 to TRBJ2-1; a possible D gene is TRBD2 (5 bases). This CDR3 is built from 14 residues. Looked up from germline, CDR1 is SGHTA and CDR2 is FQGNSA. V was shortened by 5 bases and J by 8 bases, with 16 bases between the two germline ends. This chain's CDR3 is CASSRLAGGDEQFF. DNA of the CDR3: TGTGCCAGCAGCCGGCTTGCGGGTGGCGATGAGCAGTTCTTC.

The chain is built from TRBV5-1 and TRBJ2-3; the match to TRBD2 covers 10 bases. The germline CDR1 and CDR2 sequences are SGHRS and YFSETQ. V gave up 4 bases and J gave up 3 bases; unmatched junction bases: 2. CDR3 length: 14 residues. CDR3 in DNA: TGCGCCAGCAGCGCTAGCGGGGGTACAGATACGCAGTATTTT. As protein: CASSASGGTDTQYF.